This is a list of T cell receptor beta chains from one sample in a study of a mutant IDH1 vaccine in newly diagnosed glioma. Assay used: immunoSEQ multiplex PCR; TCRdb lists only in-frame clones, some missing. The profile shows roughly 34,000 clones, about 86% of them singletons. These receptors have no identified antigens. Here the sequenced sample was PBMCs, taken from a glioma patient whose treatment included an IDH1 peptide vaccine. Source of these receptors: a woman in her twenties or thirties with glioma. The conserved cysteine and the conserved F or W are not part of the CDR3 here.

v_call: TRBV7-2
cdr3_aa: ASSSYKVGRSGYT

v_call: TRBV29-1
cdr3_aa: SAGDRGRGYT

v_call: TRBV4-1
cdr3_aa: ASSQEGAGAGYT

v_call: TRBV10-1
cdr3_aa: ASTDTQY

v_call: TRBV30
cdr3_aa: AWSGALNNSPLH

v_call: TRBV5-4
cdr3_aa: ASSPGGKGSSYNEQF

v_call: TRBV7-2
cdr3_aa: ASRSTGVDYGYT

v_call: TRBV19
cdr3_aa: ASSRLAGNTGELF

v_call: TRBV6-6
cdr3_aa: ASRRGITNEKLF

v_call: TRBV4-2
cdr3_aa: ASSQEEARGDTQY

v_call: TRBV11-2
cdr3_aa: ASSRPGTGNTIY

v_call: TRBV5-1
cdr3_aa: ASSLAGAVRSPLH

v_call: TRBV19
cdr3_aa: AAGQGRNQPQH

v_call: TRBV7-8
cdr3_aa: ASSHGRATDTQY

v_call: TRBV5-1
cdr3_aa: ASSLSGGGLEQF

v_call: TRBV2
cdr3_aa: ASSDGSGNTIY

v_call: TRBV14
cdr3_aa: ASSPPEAF

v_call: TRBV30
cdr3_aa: AWSVPSGPLNGYT